The present T cell receptor beta chain was sequenced within a study of T cell clonotyping in hematopoietic cell transplantation. Study findings and constraints: Higher Inverse Simpson Index values in graft donor and pretransplant recipient predicted broader posttransplant TCR diversity. Without cell sorting, CD4 versus CD8 contributions remain unresolved. Recipient TCR diversity dropped after transplant; expanded clonotypes rose from day 30 to 180. At the given depth, recipient repertoires were over 97% de novo clonotypes.

Repertoires were generated with immunoSEQ multiplex PCR, while TCRdb's copy carries only in-frame clones and drops some. The sample has approximately 25,000 clones, nearly 97% seen once. In the case of this clone: The antigen remains unidentified.

Per germline, CDR1 MNHNS and CDR2 SASEGT. CDR3 length: 13 residues. V shed 10 bases and J shed 9 bases, with 21 bases lying between them. Material: peripheral blood mononuclear cells. The V call is TRBV6-1, the J call TRBJ1-2; weak D call: TRBD1 (6 bases). The receptor was derived from a man aged 50 or older in good health. Some clones in this sample may be carry-over from other donors' samples. In DNA, the CDR3 is TGTGCCACCAAAGGGGCGGGGGCTCGGAGCTACACCTTC. It yields the protein CATKGAGARSYTF.